Presented here are 9 T cell receptor beta chains from one specimen sequenced in a study of Graves' ophthalmopathy and Graves' hyperthyroidism. Beta-chain TCR CDR3 regions were amplified from RNA transcripts. The workflow started with a first-round RT-PCR run with HTBI primers and then moved on to a second-round multiplex PCR. TCRdb recomputed calls from the multiplex PCR reads with MiXCR, one row per CDR3 protein. The table shows more than 1,000,000 distinct CDR3 sequences, with 35% to 45% occurring only once. Sequencing was done on a sample of peripheral blood or thyroid tissue (not recorded which). The receptors were sampled from an adult man with Graves' hyperthyroidism.

The J gene is TRBJ1-5, the V gene TRBV29-1, with D perhaps TRBD1 (5 bases). Per germline, CDR1 SQVTM and CDR2 ANQGSEA. The ends were cut back, 1 base at V and 8 bases at J, with 18 bases in the middle. This CDR3 is built from 15 residues. The CDR3 loop is CSVEASTGVMEPQHF. The CDR3 DNA reads as TGCAGCGTTGAAGCTTCAACGGGGGTTATGGAGCCCCAGCATTTT. Full variable domain (missing parts from reference TRBV29-1 and TRBJ1-5): SAVISQKPSRDICQRGTSLTIQCQVDSQVTMMFWYRQQPGQSLTLIATANQGSEATYESGFVIDKFPISRPNLTFSTLTVSNMSPEDSSIYLCSVEASTGVMEPQHFGDGTRLSIL.

This clonotype was detected only a few times. The chain links TRBV6-4 to TRBJ1-5; D remains ambiguous. In germline, CDR1 is MRHNA, CDR2 SNTAGT. With 3 bases removed from V and 0 bases from J, the gap between germline ends came to 9 bases. The CDR3 is made up of 15 amino acids. This CDR3 reads CASSEVTLSNQPQHF. DNA for the CDR3: TGTGCCAGCAGTGAAGTAACACTTAGCAATCAGCCCCAGCATTTT.

The rearrangement joins TRBV2 to TRBJ1-5; perhaps TRBD1 as D (6 bases). V lost 3 bases to trimming and J lost 4 bases, with 10 bases between them. The germline V gene has CDR1 SNHLY and CDR2 FYNNEI. There are 14 residues in the CDR3. The CDR3 DNA reads TGTGCCAGCAGTGAGGGGGGGCCTAATCAGCCCCAGCATTTT. The encoded protein is CASSEGGPNQPQHF.

The chain carries TRBV29-1 and TRBJ1-1; TRBD1 is a possible D gene (5 bases). V was cut by 4 bases and J by 0 bases, with 15 bases left in between. Germline lookup yields CDR1 SQVTM and CDR2 ANQGSEA. The CDR3 is 15 amino acids. The CDR3 here is CSVVGGESMNTEAFF. CDR3 nucleotides: TGCAGCGTTGTGGGGGGGGAGAGCATGAACACTGAAGCTTTCTTT.

This clonotype has a count of ten or more. V is TRBV7-8 and J is TRBJ2-5, with TRBD2 matching 9 bases. The CDR3 has 15 amino acids. Looked up from germline, CDR1 is SGHVS and CDR2 is FQNEAQ. V was clipped by 6 bases and J by 2 bases; unmatched bases: 7. In nucleotides, the CDR3 is TGTGCCAGCAGGAGGAGACTAGCGGAGCAAGAGACCCAGTACTTC. The encoded protein is CASRRRLAEQETQYF.

The chain couples TRBV19 to TRBJ1-1, with D possibly TRBD1 on 6 matching bases. Looked up from germline, CDR1 is LNHDA and CDR2 is SQIVND (reference sequence). The CDR3 spans 11 residues. The V gene lost 4 bases and the J gene lost 7 bases, with 7 bases spanning the gap. DNA for the CDR3: TGTGCCAGTAGTAAGGGGGGTGAAGCTTTCTTT. It encodes CASSKGGEAFF.

The CDR3 loop is CASSQDAALSYEQYF. DNA of the CDR3: TGCGCCAGCAGCCAAGACGCGGCCCTCTCCTACGAGCAGTACTTC. V is TRBV4-1 and J is TRBJ2-7, with D unclear. This CDR3 region has 15 residues. V gave up 0 bases and J gave up 0 bases, with 9 bases separating them. Germline CDR1 MGHRA, CDR2 YSYEKL.

This clonotype was detected many times. The rearrangement uses TRBV13 and TRBJ2-7; no definite D call. In germline, CDR1 is PRHDT, CDR2 FYEKMQ (reference sequence). The CDR3 is made up of 13 amino acids. Trimming cost V 2 bases and J 3 bases, with 8 bases left between them. The CDR3 DNA is TGTGCCAGCAGCTTATGTCCCATCTACGAGCAGTACTTC. Translation gives CASSLCPIYEQYF. The complete variable domain, with remaining parts taken from reference TRBV13 and TRBJ2-7, reads AAGVIQSPRHLIKEKRETATLKCYPIPRHDTVYWYQQGPGQDPQFLISFYEKMQSDKGSIPDRFSAQQFSDYHSELNMSSLELGDSALYFCASSLCPIYEQYFGPGTRLTVT.

V gene TRBV29-1 combines with J gene TRBJ2-7, with D maybe TRBD1 (6 bases). Trimming removed 3 bases at V and 1 base at J, with 19 bases between. The CDR3 covers 16 residues. Per germline, CDR1 SQVTM and CDR2 ANQGSEA. The CDR3 region is CSVEGLTGTRSYEQYF. The CDR3 DNA reads as TGCAGCGTTGAGGGGTTGACAGGAACCCGGTCCTACGAGCAGTACTTC.